This TCR beta chain was identified during a study of blood T cell repertoires in COVID-19. The wider study: Sites in the United States, Italy and Spain provided acute and convalescent COVID-19 samples. T cells, B-cell-depleted T cells, or PBMCs supplied cDNA or gDNA.

The CDR3 sequence is 14 residues long. Germline V gives CDR1 SGHRS, CDR2 YFSETQ. V shed 0 bases and J shed 0 bases, with 6 bases lying between them. Authors' processing steps: Amplification from reference gene primers served as the basis for estimated nucleated cell counts. Assay: immunoSEQ multiplex PCR; the TCRdb copy retains only in-frame clones and omits some. That table supplies the V and J calls and clone size; D and trimming were determined from the DNA. This table has more than 65,000 clones, about four fifths appearing once. This clone occurred a few times. Material for sequencing was peripheral blood. This sequence originates from a human donor in a cohort sampled during active COVID-19. The V gene is TRBV5-1, the J gene TRBJ1-1; D unresolved. The CDR3 reads CASSLDSLNTEAFF. The DNA for the CDR3 is TGCGCCAGCAGCTTGGACAGCCTGAACACTGAAGCTTTCTTT. The whole variable domain, remainder taken from reference TRBV5-1 and TRBJ1-1, is KAGVTQTPRYLIKTRGQQVTLSCSPISGHRSVSWYQQTPGQGLQFLFEYFSETQRNKGNFPGRFSGRQFSNSRSEMNVSTLELGDSALYLCASSLDSLNTEAFFGQGTRLTVV.